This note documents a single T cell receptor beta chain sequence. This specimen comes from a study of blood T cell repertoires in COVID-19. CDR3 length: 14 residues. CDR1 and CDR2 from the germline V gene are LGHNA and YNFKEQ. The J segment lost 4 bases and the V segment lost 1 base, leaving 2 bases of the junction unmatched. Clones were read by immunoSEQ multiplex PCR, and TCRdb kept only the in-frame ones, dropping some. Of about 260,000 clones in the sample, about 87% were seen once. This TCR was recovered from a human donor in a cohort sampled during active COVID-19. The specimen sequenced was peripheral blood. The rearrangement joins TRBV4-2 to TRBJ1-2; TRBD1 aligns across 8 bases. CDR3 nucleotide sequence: TGTGCCAGCAGCCAAGGGACAGGGACCTATGGCTACACCTTC. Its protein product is CASSQGTGTYGYTF.